Below, one T cell receptor (beta chain) is given with its context. As yet, its antigen is unknown. Germline values: CDR1 MDHEN, CDR2 SYDVKM. J lost 6 bases, V lost 5 bases, and 9 bases had no gene match. The CDR3 runs to 16 residues. The data derive from a study of T cell responses to AZD1222 COVID-19 vaccine. Study-level points and caveats: Vaccine-related CD4 TCRs covered spike, predominating at 160-218 and 743-854. Samples come after the peak T cell response, not at day 14.

TCRdb's table, derived via immunoSEQ multiplex PCR, lists solely in-frame clones and lacks some. The data contain 130,000 or so clones, roughly 86% of them singletons. This sequence originates from an adult who received the AZD1222 COVID-19 vaccine. The rearrangement links TRBV28 to TRBJ2-3, with 12 bases fitting TRBD2. The sequencing used peripheral blood, collected 28 days after the second AZD1222 dose. The CDR3 DNA reads TGTGCCAGCAGTCCGCTAGCGGGGGGGGCTGCGGATACGCAGTATTTT. This translates into CASSPLAGGAADTQYF.